The 13 T cell receptor beta chains below were found in one sample sequenced in a study of Ad26.COV2.S vaccination and SARS-CoV-2 variants. Generated by immunoSEQ multiplex PCR, the TCRdb table keeps only in-frame clones and is missing some. Seen here are about 390,000 clones, over 80% observed once, and the top ten hold 1.5% to 2%. The treatment here: over 15 received Ad26.COV2.S at low or high dose, single or two shots; 5 received placebo; per-sample allocation not given. Samples analyzed were those drawn on day 63 after the first vaccine or placebo injection. Sequencing was performed on peripheral blood, taken in a trial of Ad26.COV2.S vaccine versus placebo. The receptors originated from a person aged 18-60 years who received the Ad26.COV2.S COVID-19 vaccine or a placebo.

The chain recombines TRBV25-1 with TRBJ1-1; 11 nucleotides align to TRBD1. The CDR3 contains 16 residues. Unmatched junction bases numbered 8, after V lost 4 bases and J lost 4 bases. Germline V gene sequence: CDR1 MGHDK, CDR2 SYGVNS. The CDR3: CASSAFEGTGGTEAFF. CDR3 DNA: TGTGCCAGCAGTGCTTTCGAGGGGACAGGGGGCACTGAAGCTTTCTTT.

This clone has only a few counts. The J gene is TRBJ1-2, the V gene TRBV7-9; 11 bases are a match to TRBD1. Germline V lookup: CDR1 SEHNR, CDR2 FQNEAQ (reference sequence). The CDR3 extends over 16 amino acids. Trimming cost V 8 bases and J 1 base; bases outside gene matches: 9. CDR3 sequence (DNA): TGTGCCAGCGGTATCGGGACAGGGGGGAATAACTATGGCTACACCTTC. Translated: CASGIGTGGNNYGYTF. Full variable domain (remainder filled in from reference TRBV7-9 and TRBJ1-2): DTGVSQNPRHKITKRGQNVTFRCDPISEHNRLYWYRQTLGQGPEFLTYFQNEAQLEKSRLLSDRFSAERPKGSFSTLEIQRTEQGDSAMYLCASGIGTGGNNYGYTFGSGTRLTVV.

This clone has a handful of counts. The chain combines TRBV2 with TRBJ1-5, with D uncertain. V gave up 4 bases and J gave up 0 bases, with 10 bases separating them. CDR1 is SNHLY and CDR2 is FYNNEI in the germline V gene. CDR3 length equals 15 residues. The CDR3 bases are TGTGCCAGCAGTGTTAGCGGCTATAGCAATCAGCCCCAGCATTTT. Encoded protein: CASSVSGYSNQPQHF.

The chain has TRBV7-9 and TRBJ1-1; no clear D gene. The CDR3 is made up of 14 amino acids. Germline V gives CDR1 SEHNR, CDR2 FQNEAQ (reference sequence). Trimming took off 9 bases at V and 2 bases at J, with 16 bases between the two ends. The CDR3 spells CARIRTASNTEAFF. The CDR3 DNA follows: TGTGCCAGAATCAGAACGGCCAGCAACACTGAAGCTTTCTTT.

This rearrangement joins TRBV29-1 to TRBJ2-2, with D maybe TRBD2 (5 bases). This CDR3 has 12 amino acids. V gave up 6 bases and J gave up 3 bases, with 8 bases separating them. The germline V gene encodes CDR1 SQVTM and CDR2 ANQGSEA. CDR3: CSVPADTGELFF. The CDR3, as DNA: TGCAGCGTACCAGCGGACACCGGGGAGCTGTTTTTT.

Regarding this clone: In the same sample, other DNA sequences code for this CDR3. This chain links TRBV11-2 with TRBJ1-2; a weak D match, TRBD1 (6 bases). The V end lost 3 bases, the J end lost 2 bases, and 7 bases lay between the germline ends. Germline loops: CDR1 SGHAT, CDR2 FQNNGV. The CDR3 sequence is 13 residues long. The CDR3 region has the DNA TGTGCCAGCAGCTTGGACAGAAACTATGGCTACACCTTC. It is translated as CASSLDRNYGYTF.

This chain connects TRBV6-2 or TRBV6-3 to TRBJ2-7, with no clear D. Trimming removed 3 bases from V and 3 bases from J, with 15 bases in between. The CDR3 spans 15 residues. The germline gives CDR1 MNHEY, CDR2 SVGEGT. The CDR3 nucleotides read TGTGCCAGCAGTTATTTTCGCCTAGTAAACTACGAGCAGTACTTC. Translation gives CASSYFRLVNYEQYF.

The V gene is TRBV30, the J gene TRBJ2-7, with 8 bases that match TRBD1. Trimming took 5 bases from V and 0 from J; bases not matched to a gene: 12. Per germline, CDR1 GTSNPN and CDR2 SVGIG (reference sequence). There are 16 residues in the CDR3. The CDR3 sequence is CAWSLPGQVPSYEQYF. In nucleotides, the CDR3 is TGTGCCTGGTCCTTGCCGGGACAGGTCCCCTCCTACGAGCAGTACTTC.

This chain uses TRBV6-2 or TRBV6-3 with TRBJ1-5; TRBD1 aligns across 7 bases. This CDR3 comprises 15 residues. J was trimmed by 0 bases and V by 4 bases; bases with no gene match: 3. Germline CDR1 and CDR2: MNHEY and SVGEGT. The CDR3: CASSLQGFSNQPQHF. The CDR3 nucleotides are TGTGCCAGCAGTTTACAGGGGTTTAGCAATCAGCCCCAGCATTTT.

The chain recombines TRBV19 with TRBJ2-3, with D unresolved. Trimming took 5 bases from V and 6 from J, leaving 18 bases between them. Germline CDR1 reads LNHDA; CDR2 reads SQIVND (reference sequence). The CDR3 has 15 amino acids. The CDR3 region has the DNA TGTGCCAGTAGTGGAGCTTTATGGATTGGGGATACGCAGTATTTT. Its translation is CASSGALWIGDTQYF.

This chain joins TRBV7-2 and TRBJ2-5; D gene uncertain. The CDR3 is made up of 12 amino acids. Trimming cost V 3 bases and J 3 bases, with 5 bases left between them. Germline CDR1 SGHTA, CDR2 FQGNSA. CDR3 amino acids: CASSFRKETQYF. CDR3 coding DNA: TGTGCCAGCAGCTTCAGGAAAGAGACCCAGTACTTC.

The chain uses TRBV4-3 and TRBJ2-3, with D unclear. The germline V and J ends were trimmed by 1 base and 4 bases, with 9 bases remaining between them. Germline CDR1 and CDR2: LGHNA and YSLEER. The CDR3 is made up of 14 amino acids. CDR3 DNA sequence: TGCGCCAGCAGCCAAGGCCACTCAGCAGATACGCAGTATTTT. Translated: CASSQGHSADTQYF.

The DNA of the CDR3 is TGTGCCAGCAGTTACCGGGCTACGCAGCGCAATCAGCCCCAGCATTTT. This gives the protein CASSYRATQRNQPQHF. V usage is TRBV6-2 or TRBV6-3 and J usage is TRBJ1-5; D not resolved. With 2 bases removed from V and 2 bases from J, the gap between germline ends came to 13 bases. The CDR3 has 16 residues. Looked up from germline, CDR1 is MNHEY and CDR2 is SVGEGT.